A selection of T cell receptor beta chains follows, all from one sample in a study of graft-versus-host responses after intestinal transplantation. TCRdb keeps only in-frame clones here, not all; method: immunoSEQ multiplex PCR. The sample has around 100,000 clones; about 90% are singletons. Which antigens these TCRs recognize remains unknown. This specimen consisted of unstimulated CD4+ T cells sorted from spleen or lymph node cells, obtained before transplant. Receptors were obtained from a human donor who was the organ donor for an intestinal transplant. Each CDR3 is given without its conserved first and last residue. Clone size is shown for a subset of rows, as once, few, many or a class of expanded clone.

clone_size: few; v_call: TRBV2; j_call: TRBJ2-3; cdr3_aa: ASSRLAGGTQY
clone_size: -; v_call: TRBV4-2; j_call: TRBJ2-1; cdr3_aa: ASSQASGSYNEQF
clone_size: -; v_call: TRBV28; j_call: TRBJ2-3; cdr3_aa: ASSLLLIHTQY
clone_size: -; v_call: TRBV21-1; j_call: TRBJ1-3; cdr3_aa: ASSGQEHSGNTIY
clone_size: -; v_call: TRBV20-1; j_call: TRBJ2-7; cdr3_aa: SARDQREQY
clone_size: -; v_call: TRBV5-1; j_call: TRBJ1-2; cdr3_aa: ASSLDSSNYGYT
clone_size: -; v_call: TRBV11-3; j_call: TRBJ2-2; cdr3_aa: ASSLDPTELF
clone_size: -; v_call: TRBV5-1; j_call: TRBJ2-1; cdr3_aa: ASSLTGGAYNEQF
clone_size: -; v_call: TRBV30; j_call: TRBJ1-6; cdr3_aa: AAGLFTLNNSPLH
clone_size: -; v_call: TRBV30; j_call: TRBJ1-2; cdr3_aa: AWSVVGPPFVDT
clone_size: -; v_call: TRBV5-6; j_call: TRBJ1-5; cdr3_aa: ASSLSGGSNQPQH
clone_size: -; v_call: TRBV30; j_call: TRBJ2-7; cdr3_aa: AWRRASGEQY
clone_size: -; v_call: TRBV5-8; j_call: TRBJ2-5; cdr3_aa: ASSLDAGGLETQY
clone_size: -; v_call: TRBV15; j_call: TRBJ1-2; cdr3_aa: ATSSGLHTGAYGYT
clone_size: -; v_call: TRBV27; j_call: TRBJ2-5; cdr3_aa: ASKFTSGGQETQY
clone_size: -; v_call: TRBV7-8; j_call: TRBJ2-5; cdr3_aa: ASSLVGGQGGLETQY
clone_size: -; v_call: TRBV30; j_call: TRBJ1-2; cdr3_aa: AWRLTPRGQGDYGYT
clone_size: -; v_call: TRBV19; j_call: TRBJ2-3; cdr3_aa: ASSIRDPSDTQY
clone_size: -; v_call: TRBV27; j_call: TRBJ1-1; cdr3_aa: ASSPWGQMNTEAF
clone_size: few; v_call: TRBV18; j_call: TRBJ2-2; cdr3_aa: ASSPNTGELF
clone_size: -; v_call: TRBV7-9; j_call: TRBJ1-6; cdr3_aa: ASTGTGESPLH
clone_size: -; v_call: TRBV18; j_call: TRBJ2-7; cdr3_aa: ASSLPTSGKYEQY
clone_size: -; v_call: TRBV28; j_call: TRBJ1-2; cdr3_aa: ASSWGNYGYT
clone_size: -; v_call: TRBV5-1; j_call: TRBJ2-4; cdr3_aa: ASSQSPQGVEDIQY
clone_size: -; v_call: TRBV28; j_call: TRBJ1-2; cdr3_aa: ATNEQGARGRGYT
clone_size: -; v_call: TRBV11-3; j_call: TRBJ2-3; cdr3_aa: ASSAGAGTDTQY
clone_size: -; v_call: TRBV28; j_call: TRBJ1-6; cdr3_aa: ASRGTGRLRNSPLH
clone_size: -; v_call: TRBV11-1; j_call: TRBJ1-6; cdr3_aa: ASSYEGVNSPLH
clone_size: once; v_call: TRBV11-2; j_call: TRBJ2-1; cdr3_aa: ASAPTGTVKNEQF
clone_size: -; v_call: TRBV28; j_call: TRBJ1-1; cdr3_aa: ASSSTGSARAF
clone_size: -; v_call: TRBV30; j_call: TRBJ1-3; cdr3_aa: AWAYDRYSGNTIY
clone_size: -; v_call: TRBV7-8; j_call: TRBJ2-2; cdr3_aa: ASKKRNGGELF
clone_size: once; v_call: TRBV5-1; j_call: TRBJ1-1; cdr3_aa: ASSLAGTGVTEAF
clone_size: -; v_call: TRBV5-1; j_call: TRBJ2-7; cdr3_aa: ASSLAAEQY
clone_size: -; v_call: TRBV9; j_call: TRBJ2-7; cdr3_aa: ASSSGTSGGSNEQY
clone_size: -; v_call: TRBV27; j_call: TRBJ1-5; cdr3_aa: ASSLRQTSNQPQH
clone_size: -; v_call: TRBV28; j_call: TRBJ2-7; cdr3_aa: ASSLGYEQY
clone_size: -; v_call: TRBV6-5; j_call: TRBJ1-1; cdr3_aa: ASSSTTGWNTEAF
clone_size: -; v_call: TRBV18; j_call: TRBJ1-3; cdr3_aa: ASSPQTGSGNTIY